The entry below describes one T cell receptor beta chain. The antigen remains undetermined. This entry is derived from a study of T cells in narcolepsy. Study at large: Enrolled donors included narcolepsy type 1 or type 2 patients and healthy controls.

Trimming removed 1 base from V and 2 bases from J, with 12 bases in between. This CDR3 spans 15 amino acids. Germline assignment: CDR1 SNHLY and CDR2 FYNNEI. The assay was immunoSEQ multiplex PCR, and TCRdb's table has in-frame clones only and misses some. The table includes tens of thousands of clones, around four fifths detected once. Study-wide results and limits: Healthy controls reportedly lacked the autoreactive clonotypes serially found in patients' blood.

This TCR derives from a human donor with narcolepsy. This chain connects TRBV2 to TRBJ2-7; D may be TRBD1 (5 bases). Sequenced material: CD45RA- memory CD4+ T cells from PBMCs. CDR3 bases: TGTGCCAGCAGTGAAGGGGTGGGGCCTACCTACGAGCAGTACTTC. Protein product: CASSEGVGPTYEQYF.